The sequence of this T cell receptor (beta chain) was determined in a study of cytomegalovirus exposure and HLA in healthy donors. V shed 6 bases and J 0 bases; nucleotides not matched to a gene: 6. The length of the CDR3 is 16 residues. Germline CDR1 and CDR2: SNHLY and FYNNEI. As to this clone: The antigen remains unidentified.

PCR primers comprised 60 Vbeta and 13 Jbeta primers. Measured with immunoSEQ multiplex PCR; TCRdb has only the in-frame clones, and not every one. The sample shows 95,000 to 150,000 clones, over 75% of them seen only once. Study results and caveats: Upon later analysis, TCR association rates were observed to vary by HLA locus, being highest for DRB1 and lowest for HLA-C. Excluded: some indistinguishable V segments such as TRBV6-2 and TRBV6-3. Cytomegalovirus association was listed for approximately 160 TCR beta chains.

This TCR derives from a human donor in good health. Sequenced input: PBMCs. The chain carries TRBV2 and TRBJ2-1, with 9 bases that match TRBD2. In DNA form, the CDR3 reads TGTGCCAGCAGGGGACTAGCCCAATTCTCCTACAATGAGCAGTTCTTC. Its protein product is CASRGLAQFSYNEQFF.